These 27 T cell receptor beta chains share one sample of origin, sequenced in a study of early stage breast cancer tumors. Sequenced by immunoSEQ multiplex PCR; TCRdb stores in-frame clones only, minus some. The sample includes fewer than 75,000 clones, roughly 80% of them seen just once. Source material: blood. These TCRs come from a person in their twenties or thirties with breast cancer.

The chain employs TRBV5-6 and TRBJ1-5; D is uncertain. CDR1 is SGHDT and CDR2 is YYEEEE in the germline V gene. V was trimmed by 3 bases and J by 0 bases, leaving 4 bases between them. This CDR3 has 13 residues. CDR3 DNA sequence: TGTGCCAGCAGCTCTTTTAGCAATCAGCCCCAGCATTTT. It specifies CASSSFSNQPQHF.

V is TRBV6-1 and J is TRBJ2-7; tentative D call: TRBD1 (6 bases). The V gene's germline CDR1 is MNHNS and CDR2 SASEGT. The CDR3 consists of 14 residues. Trimming pared 10 bases from V and 0 bases from J, leaving 16 bases between. The CDR3 loop is CATGRRQVSYEQYF. CDR3 DNA: TGTGCCACTGGGCGCCGACAGGTCTCCTACGAGCAGTACTTC.

The rearrangement uses TRBV2 and TRBJ1-2; tentative D call: TRBD1 (6 bases). CDR3 length: 15 residues. Germline assignment: CDR1 SNHLY and CDR2 FYNNEI. Trimming pared 1 base from V and 8 bases from J, leaving 17 bases between. The CDR3 here is CASSEGGTPFSGYTF. DNA for the CDR3: TGTGCCAGCAGTGAAGGTGGGACACCCTTTAGCGGCTACACCTTC. Full variable domain (outside the CDR3, taken from reference TRBV2 and TRBJ1-2): EPEVTQTPSHQVTQMGQEVILRCVPISNHLYFYWYRQILGQKVEFLVSFYNNEISEKSEIFDDQFSVERPDGSNFTLKIRSTKLEDSAMYFCASSEGGTPFSGYTFGSGTRLTVV.

The rearrangement links TRBV7-9 to TRBJ2-7; 7 bases match TRBD2. The CDR3 length is 15 residues. V lost 4 bases to trimming and J lost 0 bases; unmatched junction nucleotides: 6. The germline gives CDR1 SEHNR, CDR2 FQNEAQ (reference sequence). DNA of the CDR3: TGTGCCAGCAGCTCTTTGCGGGGGTCCTCCTACGAGCAGTACTTC. This encodes CASSSLRGSSYEQYF.

V usage is TRBV11-2 and J usage is TRBJ1-4; 7 bases fit TRBD1. V lost 5 bases, J lost 5 bases, and 5 bases stayed unmatched. The germline V gene has CDR1 SGHAT and CDR2 FQNNGV. There are 14 residues in the CDR3. CDR3 nucleotide sequence: TGTGCCAGCAGCCCCGGGACAGCAAATGAAAAACTGTTTTTT. It codes for CASSPGTANEKLFF.

The V call is TRBV11-3, the J call TRBJ2-5; no clear D. V shed 1 base and J shed 2 bases, with 8 bases lying between them. The CDR3 is 14 amino acids. CDR1 is SGHNT, CDR2 YENEEA, per germline. Here the CDR3 reads CASSLGQPQETQYF. The CDR3 region has the DNA TGTGCCAGCAGCTTAGGTCAGCCACAAGAGACCCAGTACTTC.

This chain uses TRBV6-1 with TRBJ1-1; D gene ambiguous. Per the germline V gene, CDR1 is MNHNS and CDR2 is SASEGT. V lost 8 bases and J 6 bases, leaving 13 bases between the germline ends. This CDR3 is built from 12 residues. CDR3 in DNA: TGTGCCAGCCGGAGAGGAGCCGCTGAAGCTTTCTTT. Translated, it gives CASRRGAAEAFF.

V is TRBV5-4 and J is TRBJ2-1; D remains ambiguous. From germline, CDR1 is SGHNT and CDR2 YYREEE (reference sequence). Trimming stripped 9 bases from V and 0 bases from J, with 10 bases between. This CDR3 has 13 residues. This chain's CDR3 is CATRVSSYNEQFF. The CDR3 DNA reads as TGTGCCACCCGGGTTAGCTCCTACAATGAGCAGTTCTTC.

This clone was recorded once. V and J are TRBV11-2 and TRBJ2-1; D is ambiguous. The CDR3 length is 15 residues. Trimming left V 2 bases short and J 8 bases short, with 16 bases between. Germline loops: CDR1 SGHAT, CDR2 FQNNGV. CDR3 region: CASSLWTTNRDEQFF. The CDR3 DNA reads TGTGCCAGCAGCTTATGGACCACTAACCGCGATGAGCAGTTCTTC.

The chain combines TRBV19 with TRBJ1-3; no clear D gene. The CDR3 sequence is 14 residues long. CDR1 and CDR2 (germline): LNHDA, SQIVND (reference sequence). With 7 bases removed from V and 0 bases from J, the gap between germline ends came to 10 bases. The CDR3 coding sequence is TGTGCCAGTAAATTTGGCGGCTCTGGAAACACCATATATTTT. Encoded protein: CASKFGGSGNTIYF.

The chain couples TRBV4-1 to TRBJ1-1; 8 bases map to TRBD1. Germline assignment: CDR1 MGHRA and CDR2 YSYEKL. V gave up 4 bases and J gave up 0 bases; unmatched junction bases: 7. CDR3 length: 16 amino acids. CDR3 nucleotide sequence: TGCGCCAGCAGCCTCTCAGGGGGCCTCATGAACACTGAAGCTTTCTTT. Translated: CASSLSGGLMNTEAFF.

Points on this clone: Other DNA sequences of this sample code for an identical CDR3. CDR3 sequence (DNA): TGTGCCAGCAGCACGAGACTAGCGGGGGGCACAGATACGCAGTATTTT. Translating gives CASSTRLAGGTDTQYF. The rearrangement joins TRBV9 to TRBJ2-3, with 12 positions matching TRBD2. Trimming at V came to 4 bases and at J to 1 base, leaving 4 bases not matched to a gene. The CDR3 consists of 16 residues. Germline CDR1 is SGDLS and CDR2 is YYNGEE.

The V call is TRBV7-2, the J call TRBJ1-1; the D is unclear. CDR1 and CDR2 from the germline V gene are SGHTA and FQGNSA. The CDR3 is 13 amino acids. The V gene lost 7 bases and the J gene lost 1 base, with 10 bases spanning the gap. The CDR3 here is CASNPMTNTEAFF. DNA of the CDR3: TGTGCCAGCAACCCAATGACGAACACTGAAGCTTTCTTT.

The V and J genes are TRBV7-9 and TRBJ2-1, with TRBD2 matching over 12 bases. With V trimmed by 5 bases and J by 0 bases, 5 bases remained unmatched. Germline lookup yields CDR1 SEHNR and CDR2 FQNEAQ (reference sequence). This CDR3 is 17 amino acids long. CDR3 nucleotide sequence: TGTGCCAGCAGCCGGACTAGCGGGACAACCTCCTACAATGAGCAGTTCTTC. Its protein is CASSRTSGTTSYNEQFF.

The chain joins TRBV18 to TRBJ1-2, with 7 bases aligning to TRBD1. This CDR3 region has 15 residues. After removal of 1 base from V and 6 bases from J, the junction contained 8 bases not matched to a gene. Germline loops: CDR1 KGHSH, CDR2 LQKENI. The CDR3 bases are TGTGCCAGCTCACCACTCGCGACAGGGTATGATGGCTACACCTTC. It yields the protein CASSPLATGYDGYTF.

The CDR3 reads CASLRTSGTYEQYF. The DNA for the CDR3 is TGTGCCTCGCTCAGAACTAGCGGGACTTACGAGCAGTACTTC. This rearrangement joins TRBV6-1 to TRBJ2-7; 10 bases map to TRBD2. Germline V gene lookup returns CDR1 MNHNS and CDR2 SASEGT. This CDR3 has 14 amino acids. The V gene end was trimmed by 11 bases and the J gene end by 4 bases; junction bases not matched to a gene: 11.

This chain uses TRBV6-4 with TRBJ1-1; no clear D. The CDR3 sequence is 14 residues long. Germline CDR1 reads MRHNA; CDR2 reads SNTAGT. Between the trimmed V and J ends, which lost 6 bases and 1 base, there was a span of 12 bases. The CDR3 region is CASRRGEENTEAFF. In nucleotides, the CDR3 is TGTGCCAGCAGGCGTGGGGAAGAGAACACTGAAGCTTTCTTT.

The rearrangement joins TRBV7-8 to TRBJ2-7; D call uncertain. The CDR3 extends over 14 amino acids. V gave up 1 base and J gave up 1 base, with 8 bases separating them. Germline loops: CDR1 SGHVS, CDR2 FQNEAQ. CDR3 bases: TGTGCCAGCAGCTTAGTTGAGATTTCCTACGAGCAGTACTTC. This translates into CASSLVEISYEQYF. Complete variable domain (other parts from reference TRBV7-8 and TRBJ2-7): GAGVSQSPRYKVAKRGQDVALRCDPISGHVSLFWYQQALGQGPEFLTYFQNEAQLDKSGLPSDRFFAERPEGSVSTLKIQRTQQEDSAVYLCASSLVEISYEQYFGPGTRLTVT.

The rearrangement links TRBV10-1 to TRBJ1-1, with unresolved D. Trimming took off 0 bases at V and 4 bases at J, with 12 bases between the two ends. CDR3 length: 15 amino acids. Germline V gene data show CDR1 as WNHNN and CDR2 as SYGVQD (reference sequence). The CDR3 loop is CASSESLGRPTEAFF. The DNA of the CDR3 is TGCGCCAGCAGTGAGTCGTTGGGCAGGCCCACTGAAGCTTTCTTT.

V usage is TRBV13 and J usage is TRBJ2-2; weak D call: TRBD1 (6 bases). Trimming removed 0 bases at V and 5 bases at J, with 10 bases between. Looked up from germline, CDR1 is PRHDT and CDR2 is FYEKMQ (reference sequence). The CDR3 totals 15 residues. CDR3 nucleotide sequence: TGTGCCAGCAGCTTAGGCCCAGGGGAGACCGGGGAGCTGTTTTTT. Its translation is CASSLGPGETGELFF.

The chain uses TRBV30 and TRBJ2-7; no clear D. With 2 bases removed from V and 5 bases from J, the gap between germline ends came to 7 bases. The CDR3 runs 11 residues. CDR1 and CDR2 from the germline V gene are GTSNPN and SVGIG (reference sequence). The chain's CDR3 is CAWSRSHEQYF. The CDR3 DNA sequence: TGTGCCTGGAGTCGTTCGCACGAGCAGTACTTC.

This clone was seen once. The rearrangement uses TRBV7-2 and TRBJ2-3; TRBD2 matches at 10 bases. Germline CDR1 reads SGHTA; CDR2 reads FQGNSA. The CDR3 loop spans 16 amino acids. The junction had 6 bases not matched to a gene; V was cut back by 5 bases and J by 1 base. The CDR3 DNA reads as TGTGCCAGCAGCCCGAATAGCGGGAGGCGCACAGATACGCAGTATTTT. It encodes CASSPNSGRRTDTQYF.

The chain has TRBV10-1 and TRBJ2-7; D unresolved. The CDR3 sequence is 11 residues long. The germline gives CDR1 WNHNN, CDR2 SYGVQD (reference sequence). Trimming removed 2 bases at V and 7 bases at J, with 6 bases between. The CDR3 spells CASSEGSEQYF. CDR3 nucleotide sequence: TGCGCCAGCAGTGAGGGGTCGGAGCAGTACTTC.

This clone was observed a handful of times. V gene TRBV30 combines with J gene TRBJ1-1, with D unclear. The CDR3 is 14 residues long. Looked up from germline, CDR1 is GTSNPN and CDR2 is SVGIG (reference sequence). Trimming left V 2 bases short and J 3 bases short, with 13 bases between. For the CDR3, the DNA is TGTGCCTGGAGTCTGCGGGCTCGACACACTGAAGCTTTCTTT. Protein sequence: CAWSLRARHTEAFF.

The V and J genes are TRBV30 and TRBJ2-6; D is undetermined. The germline V gene encodes CDR1 GTSNPN and CDR2 SVGIG (reference sequence). The CDR3 extends over 13 amino acids. V lost 0 bases and J lost 4, with 4 bases in between. The DNA of the CDR3 is TGTGCCTGGAGTGTACGAGGGGCCAACGTCCTGACTTTC. It encodes CAWSVRGANVLTF.

This clone occurred once. The V gene is TRBV9, the J gene TRBJ2-4; D is unclear. Trimming took 3 bases from V and 1 from J, leaving 8 bases between them. Germline-derived CDR1 and CDR2 are SGDLS and YYNGEE. The CDR3 has 14 amino acids. DNA of the CDR3: TGTGCCAGCAGCGGTGTTCAGGCCAAAAACATTCAGTACTTC. Its protein is CASSGVQAKNIQYF.

This clone occurred once. The rearrangement uses TRBV11-1 and TRBJ2-1; 12 bases agree with TRBD2. The CDR3 extends over 15 amino acids. Germline CDR1 is SGHAT and CDR2 is FQDESV (reference sequence). V lost 5 bases, J lost 7 bases, and 6 bases stayed unmatched. This CDR3 is CASSQTSGSLNEQFF. CDR3 in DNA: TGTGCCAGCAGCCAGACTAGCGGGAGTCTAAATGAGCAGTTCTTC.